What follows are 20 T cell receptor beta chains derived from one specimen sequenced in a study of spatial heterogeneity in lung cancer. TCRdb called the 5' RACE reads again in MiXCR, with one record for every CDR3 protein. The sample holds around 9,800 distinct CDR3 sequences, roughly 6.3% seen once. The time point denotes: sample taken at primary tumor resection. Sequencing was performed on whole RNA extracted from tumor and nontumor lung tissue, or from frozen PBMC, and the material was left unsorted. The sample here was PBMCs, taken at surgery. Receptors originate from a male donor with early-stage non-small cell lung cancer.

About this clonotype: This beta chain is off target for a library built for alpha chains, so its abundance means little. V usage is TRBV9 and J usage is TRBJ2-5; 10 bases are shared with TRBD2. CDR3 length: 14 amino acids. Germline values: CDR1 SGDLS, CDR2 YYNGEE. V lost 1 base to trimming and J lost 5 bases; unmatched junction nucleotides: 2. The chain's CDR3 is CASSVTSGAETQYF. In DNA form, the CDR3 reads TGTGCCAGCAGCGTAACTAGCGGGGCGGAGACCCAGTACTTC.

Concerning this clonotype: Being off target in a library aimed at alpha chains, this beta chain has a size of little meaning. V is TRBV2 and J is TRBJ2-1, with a possible D match to TRBD2 (7 bases). CDR3 length equals 14 residues. Between the trimmed V and J ends, which lost 1 base and 4 bases, there was a span of 8 bases. The germline CDR1 and CDR2 sequences are SNHLY and FYNNEI. The CDR3 spells CASSEEGGYNEQFF. DNA of the CDR3: TGTGCCAGCAGTGAAGAGGGGGGGTACAATGAGCAGTTCTTC. The complete variable domain, with remaining parts taken from reference TRBV2 and TRBJ2-1, reads EPEVTQTPSHQVTQMGQEVILRCVPISNHLYFYWYRQILGQKVEFLVSFYNNEISEKSEIFDDQFSVERPDGSNFTLKIRSTKLEDSAMYFCASSEEGGYNEQFFGPGTRLTVL.

As concerns this clonotype: A library prepared for alpha chains yielded this beta chain as an off-target read; its size is of little meaning. The chain links TRBV5-1 to TRBJ1-1; a possible D gene is TRBD1 (6 bases). CDR3 size: 13 residues. The germline V gene has CDR1 SGHRS and CDR2 YFSETQ. Trimming shortened V by 4 bases and J by 1 base, and 8 bases separated the two germline ends. The CDR3 DNA follows: TGCGCCAGCAGCCGGACAGCGAACACTGAAGCTTTCTTT. Amino acid sequence: CASSRTANTEAFF.

This clonotype has more than one count but fewer than ten. The library was prepared for alpha chains; this beta chain is a stray read, so its frequency means little. The chain has TRBV5-1 and TRBJ2-7; 8 nucleotides align to TRBD2. Germline assignment: CDR1 SGHRS and CDR2 YFSETQ. This CDR3 is built from 15 residues. Unmatched junction bases numbered 9, after V lost 0 bases and J lost 7 bases. In nucleotides, the CDR3 is TGCGCCAGCAGCTTGGAGCCAGCGGGGGCCCCTGAGCAGTACTTC. It yields the protein CASSLEPAGAPEQYF. Variable domain in full (rest from reference TRBV5-1 and TRBJ2-7): KAGVTQTPRYLIKTRGQQVTLSCSPISGHRSVSWYQQTPGQGLQFLFEYFSETQRNKGNFPGRFSGRQFSNSRSEMNVSTLELGDSALYLCASSLEPAGAPEQYFGPGTRLTVT.

At least ten counts were recorded for this clonotype. This beta chain appears as a stray read in a library generated for alpha chains; its size is not informative. The chain is built from TRBV2 and TRBJ2-5, with D possibly matching TRBD1 (6 bases). The CDR3 runs to 17 residues. Germline CDR1 reads SNHLY; CDR2 reads FYNNEI. V was pared by 6 bases and J by 5 bases, with 25 bases between. The CDR3 spells CASRPYFTGNLQETQYF. The CDR3 DNA follows: TGTGCCAGCAGACCCTATTTTACAGGGAATCTCCAGGAGACCCAGTACTTC.

This clonotype was recorded at least ten times. This beta chain lies outside the target of a library built for alpha chains; its clone size means little. The V gene is TRBV28, the J gene TRBJ2-7, with D perhaps matching TRBD2 (5 bases). V dropped 3 bases and J dropped 3 bases, with 12 bases sitting between them. CDR1 and CDR2 (germline): MDHEN, SYDVKM. This CDR3 is built from 14 residues. The CDR3 sequence is CASSFRGPIYEQYF. The CDR3 coding sequence is TGTGCCAGCAGTTTTCGGGGTCCAATCTACGAGCAGTACTTC.

This clonotype was observed many times. Within a library made for alpha chains, this beta chain is off target, and its count is uninformative. This rearrangement joins TRBV18 to TRBJ2-5; 9 bases agree with TRBD2. The CDR3 contains 15 residues. V lost 3 bases to trimming and J lost 1 base; unmatched junction nucleotides: 3. Germline values: CDR1 KGHSH, CDR2 LQKENI. The CDR3 sequence is CASSPGAGGQETQYF. The CDR3 nucleotides read TGTGCCAGCTCACCTGGAGCGGGAGGCCAAGAGACCCAGTACTTC.

A note on this clonotype: This beta chain is a stray read from a library made for alpha chains; its abundance is not meaningful. CDR3 sequence (DNA): TGTGCCAGCAGCTTCACCGCGGGGAAGATAGAGGGCATTCAGTACTTC. It specifies CASSFTAGKIEGIQYF. The genes are TRBV11-2 and TRBJ2-4, with D possibly matching TRBD2 (6 bases). Germline V gene data show CDR1 as SGHAT and CDR2 as FQNNGV. The CDR3 sequence is 16 residues long. Between the trimmed V and J ends, which lost 3 bases and 9 bases, there was a span of 21 bases. Supplemented by reference TRBV11-2 and TRBJ2-4, the full variable domain reads EAGVAQSPRYKIIEKRQSVAFWCNPISGHATLYWYQQILGQGPKLLIQFQNNGVVDDSQLPKDRFSAERLKGVDSTLKIQPAKLEDSAVYLCASSFTAGKIEGIQYFGAGTRLSVL.

This clonotype was detected many times. Being off target in a library aimed at alpha chains, this beta chain has a size of little meaning. This chain links TRBV18 with TRBJ2-7, with TRBD1 matching 9 bases. The CDR3 has 16 amino acids. Germline lookup yields CDR1 KGHSH and CDR2 LQKENI. V trimming: 3 bases; J trimming: 2 bases; junction bases outside the gene matches: 8. This CDR3 reads CASSPTGQGVPYEQYF. Here the CDR3 DNA reads TGTGCCAGCTCACCTACGGGACAGGGTGTCCCCTACGAGCAGTACTTC.

Note on this clonotype: This beta chain slipped into a library made for alpha chains as a stray read, so its size is not meaningful. This rearrangement joins TRBV6-5 to TRBJ2-4; the match to TRBD1 covers 7 bases. Germline CDR1 reads MNHEY; CDR2 reads SVGAGI. CDR3 length equals 12 residues. The V segment lost 6 bases and the J segment 8 bases; nucleotides outside the gene matches: 4. The CDR3 spells CASSRQGHIQYF. In nucleotides, the CDR3 is TGTGCCAGCAGCCGACAGGGACACATTCAGTACTTC.

About this clonotype: Because this beta chain is a stray read in a library intended to capture alpha chains, its abundance should not be given much weight. CDR3 DNA: TGCAGTGCTACCCTTCTCGGGTCCCCCGGGGGCCCAGATACGCAGTATTTT. It yields the protein CSATLLGSPGGPDTQYF. The chain links TRBV20-1 to TRBJ2-3; TRBD1 or TRBD2 may be the D gene (6 bases each). V was clipped by 4 bases and J by 4 bases, with 24 bases between them. This CDR3 spans 17 amino acids. Germline values: CDR1 DFQATT, CDR2 SNEGSKA (reference sequence).

This clonotype has ten or more counts. For a library built for alpha chains, this beta chain is a stray read; little rests on its size. The chain carries TRBV5-5 and TRBJ2-7, with 7 nucleotides matching TRBD1. V trimming: 4 bases; J trimming: 5 bases; junction bases outside the gene matches: 9. The CDR3 is 14 amino acids. Germline CDR1 SGHKS, CDR2 YYEKEE (reference sequence). The CDR3 region has the DNA TGTGCCAGCAGCCAAGACAGGGTCCAGAACGAGCAGTACTTC. It specifies CASSQDRVQNEQYF.

By share, this clonotype counts as medium-sized. This beta chain represents an off-target read in a library built for alpha chains; its size is of limited meaning. The chain couples TRBV28 to TRBJ2-6, with D unclear. The CDR3 extends over 12 amino acids. Germline CDR1 is MDHEN and CDR2 is SYDVKM. The ends were cut back, 9 bases at V and 1 base at J, with 4 bases in the middle. For the CDR3, the DNA is TGTGCCAGTTTTTCTGGGGCCAACGTCCTGACTTTC. Translation gives CASFSGANVLTF. The entire variable domain, with the rest obtained from reference TRBV28 and TRBJ2-6, is as follows: DVKVTQSSRYLVKRTGEKVFLECVQDMDHENMFWYRQDPGLGLRLIYFSYDVKMKEKGDIPEGYSVSREKKERFSLILESASTNQTSMYLCASFSGANVLTFGAGSRLTVL.

This clonotype was found many times. The library was prepared for alpha chains; this beta chain is a stray read, so its frequency means little. This chain links TRBV2 with TRBJ2-7; D is unresolved. CDR1 and CDR2 from the germline V gene are SNHLY and FYNNEI. The CDR3 is made up of 12 amino acids. The V gene lost 7 bases and the J gene lost 10 bases, with 17 bases spanning the gap. In nucleotides, the CDR3 is TGTGCCAGCAACCTCTTGGCGCTTCCTCAGTACTTC. This translates into CASNLLALPQYF. The whole variable domain, filled in from reference TRBV2 and TRBJ2-7, reads EPEVTQTPSHQVTQMGQEVILRCVPISNHLYFYWYRQILGQKVEFLVSFYNNEISEKSEIFDDQFSVERPDGSNFTLKIRSTKLEDSAMYFCASNLLALPQYFGPGTRLTVT.

This clonotype was counted many times. This beta chain came through as a stray read in a library set up for alpha chains, and its size says little. The chain links TRBV7-8 to TRBJ2-7; 7 nucleotides agree with TRBD1. Germline CDR1 is SGHVS and CDR2 is FQNEAQ. V was clipped by 5 bases and J by 2 bases; unmatched bases: 6. This CDR3 contains 14 residues. For the CDR3, the DNA is TGTGCCAGCAGCATCCCGGACAGGACCTACGAGCAGTACTTC. The encoded protein is CASSIPDRTYEQYF.

This clonotype was seen ten or more times. The library was built for alpha chains, so this beta chain is an off-target read and its size means little. The chain is built from TRBV15 and TRBJ2-1; no clear D. Germline-derived CDR1 and CDR2 are LNHNV and YYDKDF (reference sequence). V lost 0 bases and J 1 base, leaving 7 bases between the germline ends. The CDR3 consists of 15 residues. CDR3 region: CATSRDYESYNEQFF. The CDR3 DNA reads as TGTGCCACCAGCAGAGATTACGAATCCTACAATGAGCAGTTCTTC.

In this sample, this clonotype turned up many times. Since the library was made to target alpha chains, this beta chain is a stray read and its abundance is not meaningful. The chain recombines TRBV5-4 with TRBJ2-7; no clear D. CDR1 and CDR2 (germline): SGHNT, YYREEE (reference sequence). The CDR3 spans 13 residues. V shed 2 bases and J shed 4 bases, with 10 bases lying between them. The CDR3 DNA reads TGTGCCAGCAGCTTCTCCGTGGAGTACGAGCAGTACTTC. Translation gives CASSFSVEYEQYF.

On this clonotype: Little can be read into the size of this beta chain, an off-target read in a library designed for alpha chains. The chain combines TRBV19 with TRBJ1-2; D is ambiguous. The CDR3 has 14 amino acids. With 5 bases removed from V and 5 bases from J, the gap between germline ends came to 15 bases. CDR1 and CDR2 (germline): LNHDA, SQIVND (reference sequence). The DNA for the CDR3 is TGTGCCAGTAGTTCCGACGGGCAGATTTATGGCTACACCTTC. This encodes CASSSDGQIYGYTF.

This clonotype was found a few times. Since the library was made to target alpha chains, this beta chain is a stray read and its abundance is not meaningful. This chain links TRBV6-5 with TRBJ1-1; a weak D match, TRBD1 (6 bases). CDR3 length: 13 residues. Per the germline V gene, CDR1 is MNHEY and CDR2 is SVGAGI. V was clipped by 6 bases and J by 7 bases, with 15 bases between them. The CDR3: CASSLQGELEAFF. The CDR3 coding sequence is TGTGCCAGCAGCCTACAGGGAGAGCTTGAAGCTTTCTTT.

This clonotype is categorized as medium-sized (0.01 to 0.1%). With the library built for alpha chains, this beta chain is off target and its frequency is not meaningful. This chain joins TRBV3-1 and TRBJ1-1; no clear D. Germline CDR1 reads LGHDT; CDR2 reads YNNKEL (reference sequence). CDR3 length equals 13 residues. The V end lost 1 base, the J end lost 5 bases, and 8 bases lay between the germline ends. The CDR3 here is CASSQGERTEAFF. DNA of the CDR3: TGTGCCAGCAGCCAAGGCGAAAGGACTGAAGCTTTCTTT.